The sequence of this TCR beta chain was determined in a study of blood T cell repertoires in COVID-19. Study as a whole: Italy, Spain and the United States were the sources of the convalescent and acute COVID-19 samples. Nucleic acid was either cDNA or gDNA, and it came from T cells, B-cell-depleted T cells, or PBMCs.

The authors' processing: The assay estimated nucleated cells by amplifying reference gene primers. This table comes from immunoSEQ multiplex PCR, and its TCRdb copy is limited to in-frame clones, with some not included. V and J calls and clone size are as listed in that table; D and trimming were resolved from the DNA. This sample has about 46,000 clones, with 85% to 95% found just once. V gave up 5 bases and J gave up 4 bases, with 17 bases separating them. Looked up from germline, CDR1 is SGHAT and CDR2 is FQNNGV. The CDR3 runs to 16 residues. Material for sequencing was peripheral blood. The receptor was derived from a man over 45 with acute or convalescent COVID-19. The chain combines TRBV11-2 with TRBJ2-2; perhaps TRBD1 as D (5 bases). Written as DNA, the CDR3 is TGTGCCAGCAGCCTCGACAGACTTCTCGGCACCGGGGAGCTGTTTTTT. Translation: CASSLDRLLGTGELFF.